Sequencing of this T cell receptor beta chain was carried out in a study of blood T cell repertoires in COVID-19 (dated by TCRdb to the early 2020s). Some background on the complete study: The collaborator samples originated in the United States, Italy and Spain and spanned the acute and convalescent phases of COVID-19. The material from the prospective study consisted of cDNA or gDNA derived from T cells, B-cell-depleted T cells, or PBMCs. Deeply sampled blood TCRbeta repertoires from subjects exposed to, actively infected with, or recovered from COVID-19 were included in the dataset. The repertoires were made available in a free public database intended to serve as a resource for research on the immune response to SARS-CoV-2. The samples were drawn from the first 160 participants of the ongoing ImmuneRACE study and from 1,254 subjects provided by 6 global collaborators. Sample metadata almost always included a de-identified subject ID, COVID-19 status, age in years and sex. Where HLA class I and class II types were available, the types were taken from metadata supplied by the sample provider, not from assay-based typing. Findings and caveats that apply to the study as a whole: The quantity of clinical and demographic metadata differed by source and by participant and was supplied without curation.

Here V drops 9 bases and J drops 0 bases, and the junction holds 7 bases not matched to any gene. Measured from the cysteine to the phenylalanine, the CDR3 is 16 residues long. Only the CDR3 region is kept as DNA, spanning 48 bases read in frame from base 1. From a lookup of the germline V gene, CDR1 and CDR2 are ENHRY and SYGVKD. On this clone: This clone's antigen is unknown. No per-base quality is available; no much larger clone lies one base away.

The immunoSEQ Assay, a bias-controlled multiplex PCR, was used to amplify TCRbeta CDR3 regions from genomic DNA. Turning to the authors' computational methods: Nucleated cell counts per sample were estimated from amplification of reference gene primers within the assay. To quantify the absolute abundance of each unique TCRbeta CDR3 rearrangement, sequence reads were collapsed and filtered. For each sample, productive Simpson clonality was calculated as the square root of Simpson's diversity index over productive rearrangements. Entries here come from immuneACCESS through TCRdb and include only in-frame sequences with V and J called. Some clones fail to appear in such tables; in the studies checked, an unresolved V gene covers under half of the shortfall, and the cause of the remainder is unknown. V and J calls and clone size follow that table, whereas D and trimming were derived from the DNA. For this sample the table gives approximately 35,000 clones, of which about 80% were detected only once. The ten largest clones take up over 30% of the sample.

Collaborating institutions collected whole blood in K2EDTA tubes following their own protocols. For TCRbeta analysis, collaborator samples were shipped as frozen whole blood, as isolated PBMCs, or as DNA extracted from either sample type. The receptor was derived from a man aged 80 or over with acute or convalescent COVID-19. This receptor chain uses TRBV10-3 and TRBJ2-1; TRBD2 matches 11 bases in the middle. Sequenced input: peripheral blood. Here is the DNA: TGTGCCATTACCGGGACTAGCGGTAGCTCCTACAATGAGCAGTTCTTC. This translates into CAITGTSGSSYNEQFF.